The 9 T cell receptor beta chains below come from one sample, sequenced in a study of cytomegalovirus exposure and HLA in healthy donors. The protocol was immunoSEQ multiplex PCR, while the TCRdb copy is restricted to in-frame clones and leaves out a portion. The table lists over 55,000 clones, 90% to 97% of them singletons. The specimen was PBMCs. Source of these receptors: a man between 18 and 29 years old in good health and CMV-seronegative.

The V and J genes are TRBV18 and TRBJ2-3, with D possibly matching TRBD2 (5 bases). The CDR3 totals 15 residues. The V end was cut by 3 bases, the J end by 0 bases, with 10 bases between. Germline CDR1 KGHSH, CDR2 LQKENI. The CDR3: CASSPRPGSTDTQYF. In DNA, the CDR3 is TGTGCCAGCTCACCGCGACCGGGAAGCACAGATACGCAGTATTTT.

V gene TRBV7-2 combines with J gene TRBJ2-3; 16 positions match TRBD2. The CDR3 extends over 16 amino acids. V gave up 4 bases and J gave up 4 bases; unmatched junction bases: 2. Germline values: CDR1 SGHTA, CDR2 FQGNSA. The CDR3 DNA sequence: TGTGCCAGCAGCTCCGGGACTAGCGGGAGGGCAGATACGCAGTATTTT. This sequence encodes CASSSGTSGRADTQYF.

The rearrangement links TRBV27 to TRBJ2-2, with 8 nucleotides matching TRBD2. The trim removed 5 bases at V and 5 bases at J, leaving 10 bases unmatched. This CDR3 is 16 amino acids long. Per germline, CDR1 MNHEY and CDR2 SMNVEV (reference sequence). This CDR3 reads CASSTRLASFTGELFF. In nucleotides, the CDR3 is TGTGCCAGCAGTACACGACTAGCGAGCTTTACCGGGGAGCTGTTTTTT.

The chain has TRBV5-1 and TRBJ2-2; 7 bases fit TRBD1. In germline, CDR1 is SGHRS, CDR2 YFSETQ. This CDR3 is 16 amino acids long. Trimming at V came to 3 bases and at J to 0 bases, leaving 5 bases not matched to a gene. The CDR3 DNA sequence: TGCGCCAGCAGCTACCGGGACAGCCCGAACACCGGGGAGCTGTTTTTT. Its protein is CASSYRDSPNTGELFF.

The rearrangement joins TRBV28 to TRBJ1-1; 9 positions agree with TRBD1. The CDR3 extends over 16 amino acids. CDR1 MDHEN and CDR2 SYDVKM come from the germline V gene. V lost 3 bases and J lost 5; bases outside the gene matches: 10. CDR3 DNA: TGTGCCAGCAGTTTCCCCAGAGGGACAGGGCCGACTGAAGCTTTCTTT. Protein product: CASSFPRGTGPTEAFF.

The chain employs TRBV5-4 and TRBJ2-3; 9 positions agree with TRBD1. CDR1 is SGHNT, CDR2 YYREEE, per germline (reference sequence). Trimming removed 4 bases from V and 12 bases from J; junction bases left unmatched: 18. This CDR3 spans 16 amino acids. DNA for the CDR3: TGTGCCAGCAGCACGGACAGGGGTGGACGTGGCGGTTTCCAGTATTTT. It translates to CASSTDRGGRGGFQYF.

V is TRBV19 and J is TRBJ1-5, with D maybe TRBD1 (6 bases). Trimming removed 5 bases at V and 4 bases at J, with 15 bases between. This CDR3 is built from 15 residues. Germline CDR1 and CDR2: LNHDA and SQIVND (reference sequence). The DNA of the CDR3 is TGTGCCAGTAGTGATGTCGGGACAACGAATCAGCCCCAGCATTTT. This sequence encodes CASSDVGTTNQPQHF.

The V call is TRBV28, the J call TRBJ2-7; D possibly corresponds to TRBD2 (6 bases). This CDR3 is 14 amino acids long. CDR1 MDHEN and CDR2 SYDVKM come from the germline V gene. Trimming took off 5 bases at V and 9 bases at J, with 20 bases between the two ends. The CDR3 loop reads CASSQGGVPGGQYF. The CDR3 region has the DNA TGTGCCAGCAGTCAGGGCGGAGTTCCCGGGGGGCAGTACTTC. Full variable domain (missing parts from reference TRBV28 and TRBJ2-7): DVKVTQSSRYLVKRTGEKVFLECVQDMDHENMFWYRQDPGLGLRLIYFSYDVKMKEKGDIPEGYSVSREKKERFSLILESASTNQTSMYLCASSQGGVPGGQYFGPGTRLTVT.

The chain is built from TRBV28 and TRBJ1-2, with 8 bases matching TRBD1. The germline V gene encodes CDR1 MDHEN and CDR2 SYDVKM. The V and J ends lost 5 bases and 5 bases, in that order; junction bases with no gene match: 10. This CDR3 has 15 residues. In nucleotides, the CDR3 is TGTGCCAGCAGTCACCCCCCCGGACAGGGTTATGGCTACACCTTC. This gives the protein CASSHPPGQGYGYTF.